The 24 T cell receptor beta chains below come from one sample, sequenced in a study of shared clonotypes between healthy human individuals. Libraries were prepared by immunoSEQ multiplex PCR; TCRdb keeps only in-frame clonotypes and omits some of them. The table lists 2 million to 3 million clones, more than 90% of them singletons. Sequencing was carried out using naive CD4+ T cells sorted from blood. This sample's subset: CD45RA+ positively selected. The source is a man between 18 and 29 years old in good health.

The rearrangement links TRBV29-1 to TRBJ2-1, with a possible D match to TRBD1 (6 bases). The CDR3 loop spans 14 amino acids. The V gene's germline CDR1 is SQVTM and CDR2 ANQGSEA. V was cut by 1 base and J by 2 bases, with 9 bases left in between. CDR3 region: CSVEGGQTYNEQFF. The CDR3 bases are TGCAGCGTTGAAGGCGGACAGACCTACAATGAGCAGTTCTTC.

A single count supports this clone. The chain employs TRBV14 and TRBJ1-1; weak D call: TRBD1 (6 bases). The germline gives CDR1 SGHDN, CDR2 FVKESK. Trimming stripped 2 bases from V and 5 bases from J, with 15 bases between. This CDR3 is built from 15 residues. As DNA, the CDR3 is TGTGCCAGCAGCCAAAATCCGGGGGCGCGGACTGAAGCTTTCTTT. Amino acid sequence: CASSQNPGARTEAFF.

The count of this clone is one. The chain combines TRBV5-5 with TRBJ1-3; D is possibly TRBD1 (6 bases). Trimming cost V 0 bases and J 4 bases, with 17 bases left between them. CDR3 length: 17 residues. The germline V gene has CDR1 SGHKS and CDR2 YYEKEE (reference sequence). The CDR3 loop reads CASSLGTAQRNGNTIYF. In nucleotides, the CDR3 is TGTGCCAGCAGCTTGGGGACAGCCCAGCGGAACGGAAACACCATATATTTT. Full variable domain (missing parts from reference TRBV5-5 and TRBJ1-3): DAGVTQSPTHLIKTRGQQVTLRCSPISGHKSVSWYQQVLGQGPQFIFQYYEKEERGRGNFPDRFSARQFPNYSSELNVNALLLGDSALYLCASSLGTAQRNGNTIYFGEGSWLTVV.

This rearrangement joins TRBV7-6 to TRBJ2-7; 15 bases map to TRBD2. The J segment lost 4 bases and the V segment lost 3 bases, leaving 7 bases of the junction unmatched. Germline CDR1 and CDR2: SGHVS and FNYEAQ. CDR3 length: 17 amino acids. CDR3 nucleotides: TGTGCCAGCAGCTTGAGGGGGACTAGCGGGAGGACGTACGAGCAGTACTTC. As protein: CASSLRGTSGRTYEQYF.

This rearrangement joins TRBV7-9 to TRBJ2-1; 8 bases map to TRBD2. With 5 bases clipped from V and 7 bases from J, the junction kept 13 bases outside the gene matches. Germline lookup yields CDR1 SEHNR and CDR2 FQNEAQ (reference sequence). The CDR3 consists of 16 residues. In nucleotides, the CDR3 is TGTGCCAGCAGCCCCCGCGGAGCGGGAGAGGAAAATGAGCAGTTCTTC. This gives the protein CASSPRGAGEENEQFF. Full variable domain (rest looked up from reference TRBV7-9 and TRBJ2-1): DTGVSQNPRHKITKRGQNVTFRCDPISEHNRLYWYRQTLGQGPEFLTYFQNEAQLEKSRLLSDRFSAERPKGSFSTLEIQRTEQGDSAMYLCASSPRGAGEENEQFFGPGTRLTVL.

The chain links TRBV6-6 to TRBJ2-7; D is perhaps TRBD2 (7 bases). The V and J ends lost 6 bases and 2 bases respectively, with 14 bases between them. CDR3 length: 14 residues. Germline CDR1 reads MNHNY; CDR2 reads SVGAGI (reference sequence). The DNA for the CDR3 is TGTGCCAGCAGCTCGAGGGGGGGGACCTACGAGCAGTACTTC. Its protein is CASSSRGGTYEQYF.

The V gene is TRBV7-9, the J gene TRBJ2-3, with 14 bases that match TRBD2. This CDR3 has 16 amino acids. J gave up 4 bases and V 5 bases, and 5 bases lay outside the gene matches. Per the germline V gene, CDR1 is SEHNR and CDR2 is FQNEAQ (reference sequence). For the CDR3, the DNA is TGTGCCAGCAGCCGAGGGACTAGCGGGAGAGCAGATACGCAGTATTTT. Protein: CASSRGTSGRADTQYF.

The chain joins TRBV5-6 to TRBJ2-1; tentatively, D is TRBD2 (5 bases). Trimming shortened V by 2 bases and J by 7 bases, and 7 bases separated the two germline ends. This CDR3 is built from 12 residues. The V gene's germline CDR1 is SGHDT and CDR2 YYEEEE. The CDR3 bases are TGTGCCAGCAGCTTTACTAGGAATGAGCAGTTCTTC. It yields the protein CASSFTRNEQFF.

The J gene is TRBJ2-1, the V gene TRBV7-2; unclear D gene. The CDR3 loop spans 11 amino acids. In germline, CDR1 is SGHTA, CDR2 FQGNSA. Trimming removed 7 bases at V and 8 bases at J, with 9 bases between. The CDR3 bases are TGTGCCAGCACCAAATCATATGAGCAGTTCTTC. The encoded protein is CASTKSYEQFF.

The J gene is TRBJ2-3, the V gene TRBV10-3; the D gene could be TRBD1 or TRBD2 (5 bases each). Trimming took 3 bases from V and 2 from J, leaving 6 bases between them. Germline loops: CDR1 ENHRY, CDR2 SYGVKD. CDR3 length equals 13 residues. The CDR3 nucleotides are TGTGCCATCAGTGAAGGGACCACAGATACGCAGTATTTT. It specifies CAISEGTTDTQYF.

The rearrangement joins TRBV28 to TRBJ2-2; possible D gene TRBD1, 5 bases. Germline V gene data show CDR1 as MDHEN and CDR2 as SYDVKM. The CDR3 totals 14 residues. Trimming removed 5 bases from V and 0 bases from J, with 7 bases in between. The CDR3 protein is CASSGAPNTGELFF. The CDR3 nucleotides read TGTGCCAGCAGTGGGGCTCCGAACACCGGGGAGCTGTTTTTT.

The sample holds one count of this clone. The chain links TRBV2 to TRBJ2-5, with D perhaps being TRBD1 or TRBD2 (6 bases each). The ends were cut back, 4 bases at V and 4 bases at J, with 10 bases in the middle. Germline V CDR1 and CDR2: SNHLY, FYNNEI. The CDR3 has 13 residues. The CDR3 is CASSVRGAETQYF. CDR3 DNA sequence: TGTGCCAGCAGTGTAAGGGGGGCAGAGACCCAGTACTTC.

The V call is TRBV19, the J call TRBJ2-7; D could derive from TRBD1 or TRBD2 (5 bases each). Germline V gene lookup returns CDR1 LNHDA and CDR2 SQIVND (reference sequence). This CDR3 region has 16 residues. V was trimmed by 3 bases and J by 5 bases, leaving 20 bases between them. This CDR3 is CASSMFLEGPRNEQYF. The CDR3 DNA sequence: TGTGCCAGTAGTATGTTTCTAGAGGGGCCTAGAAACGAGCAGTACTTC.

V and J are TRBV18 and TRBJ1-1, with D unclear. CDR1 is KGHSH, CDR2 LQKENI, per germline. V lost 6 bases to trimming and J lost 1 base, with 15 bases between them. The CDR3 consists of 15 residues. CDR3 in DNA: TGTGCCAGCTCCCCCGTGGGGAGGGAGAACACTGAAGCTTTCTTT. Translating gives CASSPVGRENTEAFF.

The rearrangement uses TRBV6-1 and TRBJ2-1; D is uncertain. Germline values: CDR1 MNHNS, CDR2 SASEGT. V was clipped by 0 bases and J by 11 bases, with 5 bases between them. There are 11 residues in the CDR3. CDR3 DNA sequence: TGTGCCAGCAGTGAAGCGCTACAGCAGTTCTTC. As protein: CASSEALQQFF.

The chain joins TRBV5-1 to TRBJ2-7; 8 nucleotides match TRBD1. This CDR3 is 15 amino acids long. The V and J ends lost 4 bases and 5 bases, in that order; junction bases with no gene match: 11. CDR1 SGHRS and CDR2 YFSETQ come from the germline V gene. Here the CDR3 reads CASSRYQGAANEQYF. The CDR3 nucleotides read TGCGCCAGCAGCCGTTACCAGGGGGCGGCAAACGAGCAGTACTTC.

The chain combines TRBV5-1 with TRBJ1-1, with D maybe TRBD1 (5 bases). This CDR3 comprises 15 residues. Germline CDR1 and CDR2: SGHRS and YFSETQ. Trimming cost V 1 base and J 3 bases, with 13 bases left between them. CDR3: CASSLYGLGDTEAFF. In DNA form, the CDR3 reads TGCGCCAGCAGCTTGTACGGGTTAGGGGACACTGAAGCTTTCTTT.

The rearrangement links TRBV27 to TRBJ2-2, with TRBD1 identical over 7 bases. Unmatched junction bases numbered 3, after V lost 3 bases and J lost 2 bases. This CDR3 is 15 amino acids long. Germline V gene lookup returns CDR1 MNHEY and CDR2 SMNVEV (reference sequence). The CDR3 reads CASSFGTANTGELFF. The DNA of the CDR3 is TGTGCCAGCAGTTTTGGGACAGCCAACACCGGGGAGCTGTTTTTT.

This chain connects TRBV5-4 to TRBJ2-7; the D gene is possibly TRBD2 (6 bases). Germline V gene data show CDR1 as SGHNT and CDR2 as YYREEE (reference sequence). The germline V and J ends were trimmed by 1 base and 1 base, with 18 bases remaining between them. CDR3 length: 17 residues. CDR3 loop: CASSLLGAGPLSYEQYF. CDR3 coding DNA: TGTGCCAGCAGCTTGCTGGGAGCGGGTCCGCTTTCCTACGAGCAGTACTTC.

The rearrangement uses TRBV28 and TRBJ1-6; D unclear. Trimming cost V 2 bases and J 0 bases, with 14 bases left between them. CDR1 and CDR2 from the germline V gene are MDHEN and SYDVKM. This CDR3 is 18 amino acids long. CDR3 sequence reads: CASSLNPGFSSYNSPLHF. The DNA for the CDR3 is TGTGCCAGCAGTTTAAATCCGGGGTTTAGCTCCTATAATTCACCCCTCCACTTT.

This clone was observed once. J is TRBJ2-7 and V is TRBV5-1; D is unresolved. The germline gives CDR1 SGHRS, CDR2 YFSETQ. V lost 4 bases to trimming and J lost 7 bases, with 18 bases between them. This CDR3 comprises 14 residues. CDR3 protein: CASSRSMGAREQYF. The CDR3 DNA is TGCGCCAGCAGCCGATCAATGGGCGCGAGGGAGCAGTACTTC. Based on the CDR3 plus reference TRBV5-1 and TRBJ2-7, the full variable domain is KAGVTQTPRYLIKTRGQQVTLSCSPISGHRSVSWYQQTPGQGLQFLFEYFSETQRNKGNFPGRFSGRQFSNSRSEMNVSTLELGDSALYLCASSRSMGAREQYFGPGTRLTVT.

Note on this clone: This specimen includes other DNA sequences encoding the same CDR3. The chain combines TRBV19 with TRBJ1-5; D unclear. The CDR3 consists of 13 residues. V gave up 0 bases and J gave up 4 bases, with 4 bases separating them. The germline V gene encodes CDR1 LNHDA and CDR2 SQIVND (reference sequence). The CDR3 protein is CASSIDLNQPQHF. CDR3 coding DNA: TGTGCCAGTAGTATAGATCTAAATCAGCCCCAGCATTTT.

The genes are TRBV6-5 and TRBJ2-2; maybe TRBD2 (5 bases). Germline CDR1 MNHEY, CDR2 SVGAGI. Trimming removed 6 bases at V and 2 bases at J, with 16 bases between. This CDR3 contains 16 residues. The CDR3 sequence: CASRYSGFFNTGELFF. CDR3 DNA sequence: TGTGCCAGCAGATACAGCGGATTTTTTAACACCGGGGAGCTGTTTTTT.

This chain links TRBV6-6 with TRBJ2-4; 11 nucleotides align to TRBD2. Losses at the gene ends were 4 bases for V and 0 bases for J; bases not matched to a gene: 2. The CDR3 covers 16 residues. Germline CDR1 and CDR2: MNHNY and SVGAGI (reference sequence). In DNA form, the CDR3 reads TGTGCCAGCAGTTTGACTAGCGGGGTAGCCAAAAACATTCAGTACTTC. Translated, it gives CASSLTSGVAKNIQYF.